This record covers a single TCR beta chain. Its target is not known. The data stem from a study of T cells in Graves' hyperthyroidism and ophthalmopathy. Study results and caveats: Ophthalmopathy was model-predicted a median approximately 6.9 months pre-onset.

CDR3 length: 14 residues. V trimming: 5 bases; J trimming: 5 bases; junction bases outside the gene matches: 5. Per the germline V gene, CDR1 is DFQATT and CDR2 is SNEGSKA (reference sequence). Amplification of TCR beta CDR3 regions used RNA as the template. First-round RT-PCR targeting the TCR CDR3 was performed with the HTBI primer set. TCRdb ran MiXCR on the multiplex PCR reads and lists one entry per CDR3 protein. The table includes under 400,000 distinct CDR3 sequences, roughly 15% detected once. In making diagnoses, clinical symptoms, serum thyroxine and TRAb, thyroid ultrasound and orbital computed tomography were all used.

Sequences were obtained from blood. The TCR sequence derives from a woman aged 60-75 years with Graves' ophthalmopathy. The chain recombines TRBV20-1 with TRBJ2-5; 13 bases align to TRBD2. The CDR3 is CSASPGLAGETQYF. The CDR3 DNA sequence: TGCAGTGCTTCACCGGGACTAGCGGGGGAGACCCAGTACTTC.